This TCR beta chain was documented in a study of shared clonotypes between healthy human individuals. In regard to this clone: Antigen specificity is unknown.

The donors, all of them Caucasian adults, lived in Nashville, Tennessee. Regarding the study as a whole: Naive subsets, compared against memory subsets, generally had larger estimated richness values. Some naive CD4 clonotypes, around 5%, turned up in common across several donors.

The study ran the assay at deep level. Here immunoSEQ multiplex PCR was the method, and the copy in TCRdb shows in-frame clones only, minus some. The sample holds roughly 650,000 clones, approximately 97% seen once. The TCR comes from a woman in her 30s in good health. The sequenced material came from naive CD4+ T cells sorted from blood. Subset in this sample: CD45RA+ positively selected.

CDR3 DNA: TGTGCCAGTAGTATCCCCCCCCCGGGCGGCAATCAGCCCCAGCATTTT. This sequence encodes CASSIPPPGGNQPQHF. The chain has TRBV19 and TRBJ1-5, with no clear D. The CDR3 consists of 16 residues. The germline CDR1 and CDR2 sequences are LNHDA and SQIVND (reference sequence). V lost 3 bases, J lost 2 bases, and 14 bases lay in between.